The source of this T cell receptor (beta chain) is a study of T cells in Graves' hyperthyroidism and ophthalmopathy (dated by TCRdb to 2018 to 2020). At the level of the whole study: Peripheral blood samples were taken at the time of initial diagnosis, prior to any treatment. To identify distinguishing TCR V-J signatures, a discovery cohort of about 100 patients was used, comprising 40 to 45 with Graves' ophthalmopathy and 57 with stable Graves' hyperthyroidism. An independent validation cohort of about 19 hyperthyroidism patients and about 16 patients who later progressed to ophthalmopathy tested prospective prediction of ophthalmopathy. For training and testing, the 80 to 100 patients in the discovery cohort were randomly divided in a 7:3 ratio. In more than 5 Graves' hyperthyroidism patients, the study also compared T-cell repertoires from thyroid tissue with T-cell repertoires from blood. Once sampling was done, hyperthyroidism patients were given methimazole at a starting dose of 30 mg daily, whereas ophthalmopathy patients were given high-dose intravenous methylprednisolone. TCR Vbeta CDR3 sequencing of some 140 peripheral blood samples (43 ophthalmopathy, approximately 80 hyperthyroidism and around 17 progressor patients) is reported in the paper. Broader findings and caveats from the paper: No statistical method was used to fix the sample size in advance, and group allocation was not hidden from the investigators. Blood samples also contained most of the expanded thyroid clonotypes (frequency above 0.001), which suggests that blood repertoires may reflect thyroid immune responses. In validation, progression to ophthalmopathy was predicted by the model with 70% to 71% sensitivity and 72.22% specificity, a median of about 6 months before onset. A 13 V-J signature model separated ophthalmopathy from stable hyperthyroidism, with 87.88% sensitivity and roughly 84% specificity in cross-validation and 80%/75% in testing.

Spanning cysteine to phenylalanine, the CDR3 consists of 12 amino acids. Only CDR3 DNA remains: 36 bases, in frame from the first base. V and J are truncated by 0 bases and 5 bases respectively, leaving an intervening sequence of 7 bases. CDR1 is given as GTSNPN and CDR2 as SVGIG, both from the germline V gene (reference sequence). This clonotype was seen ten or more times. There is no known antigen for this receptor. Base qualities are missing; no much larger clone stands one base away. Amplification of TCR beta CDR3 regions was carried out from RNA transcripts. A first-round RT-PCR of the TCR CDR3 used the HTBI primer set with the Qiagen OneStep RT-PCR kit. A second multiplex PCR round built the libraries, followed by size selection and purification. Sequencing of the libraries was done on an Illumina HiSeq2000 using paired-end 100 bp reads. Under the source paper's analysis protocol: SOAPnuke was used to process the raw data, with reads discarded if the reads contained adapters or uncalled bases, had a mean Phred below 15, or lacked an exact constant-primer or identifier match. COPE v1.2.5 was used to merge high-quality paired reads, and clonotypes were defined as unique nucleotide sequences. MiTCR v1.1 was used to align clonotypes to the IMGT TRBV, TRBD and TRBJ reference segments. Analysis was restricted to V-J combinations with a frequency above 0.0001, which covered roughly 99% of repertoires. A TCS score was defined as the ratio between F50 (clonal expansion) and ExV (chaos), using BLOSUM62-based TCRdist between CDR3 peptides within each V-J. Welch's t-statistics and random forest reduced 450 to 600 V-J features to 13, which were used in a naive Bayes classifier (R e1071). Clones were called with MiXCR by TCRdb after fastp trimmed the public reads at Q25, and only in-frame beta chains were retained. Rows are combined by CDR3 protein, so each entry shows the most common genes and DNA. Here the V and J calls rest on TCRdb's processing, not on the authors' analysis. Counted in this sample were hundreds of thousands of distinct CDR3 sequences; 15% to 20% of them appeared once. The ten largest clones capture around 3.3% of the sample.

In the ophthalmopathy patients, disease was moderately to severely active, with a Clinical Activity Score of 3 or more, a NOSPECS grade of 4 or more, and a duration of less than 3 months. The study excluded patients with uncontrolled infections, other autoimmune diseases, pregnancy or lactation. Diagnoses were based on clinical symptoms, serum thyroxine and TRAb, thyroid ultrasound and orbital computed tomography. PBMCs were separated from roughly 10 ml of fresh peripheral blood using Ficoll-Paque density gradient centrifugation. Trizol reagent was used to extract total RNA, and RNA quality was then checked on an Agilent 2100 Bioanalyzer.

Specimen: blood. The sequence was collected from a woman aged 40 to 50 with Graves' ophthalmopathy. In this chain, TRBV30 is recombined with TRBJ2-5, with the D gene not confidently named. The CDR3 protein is CAWSVQSETQYF. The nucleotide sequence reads TGTGCCTGGAGTGTACAATCGGAGACCCAGTACTTC.